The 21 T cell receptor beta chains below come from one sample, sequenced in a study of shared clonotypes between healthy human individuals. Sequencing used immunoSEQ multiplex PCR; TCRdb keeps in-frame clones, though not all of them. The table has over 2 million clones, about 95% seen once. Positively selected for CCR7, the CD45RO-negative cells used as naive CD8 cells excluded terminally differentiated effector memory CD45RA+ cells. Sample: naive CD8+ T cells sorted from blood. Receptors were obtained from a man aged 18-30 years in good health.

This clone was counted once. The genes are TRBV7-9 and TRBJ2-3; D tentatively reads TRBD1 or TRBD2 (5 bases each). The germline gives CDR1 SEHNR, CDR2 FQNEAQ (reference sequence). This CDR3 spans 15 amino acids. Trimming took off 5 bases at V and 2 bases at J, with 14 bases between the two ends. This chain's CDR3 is CASSDRDLDTDTQYF. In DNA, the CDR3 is TGTGCCAGCAGCGACCGGGACCTAGACACAGATACGCAGTATTTT.

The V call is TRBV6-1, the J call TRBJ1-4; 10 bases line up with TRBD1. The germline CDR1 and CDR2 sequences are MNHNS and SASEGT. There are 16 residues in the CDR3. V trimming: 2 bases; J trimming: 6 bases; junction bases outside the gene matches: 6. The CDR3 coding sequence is TGTGCCAGCAGTGAACGGGACAGGGGCGGTGATGAAAAACTGTTTTTT. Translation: CASSERDRGGDEKLFF.

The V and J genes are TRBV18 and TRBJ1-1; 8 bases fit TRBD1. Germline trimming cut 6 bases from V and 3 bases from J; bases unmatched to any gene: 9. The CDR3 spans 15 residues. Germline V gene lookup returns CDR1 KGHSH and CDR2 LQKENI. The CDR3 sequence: CASSQDRVTYTEAFF. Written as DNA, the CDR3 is TGTGCCAGCTCGCAGGACAGGGTTACTTACACTGAAGCTTTCTTT.

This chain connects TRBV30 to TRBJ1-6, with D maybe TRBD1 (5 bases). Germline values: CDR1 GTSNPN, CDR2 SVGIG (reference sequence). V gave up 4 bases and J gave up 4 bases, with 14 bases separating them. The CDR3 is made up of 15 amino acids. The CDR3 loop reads CAWTSGTVYNSPLHF. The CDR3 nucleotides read TGTGCCTGGACCTCCGGGACGGTGTATAATTCACCCCTCCACTTT.

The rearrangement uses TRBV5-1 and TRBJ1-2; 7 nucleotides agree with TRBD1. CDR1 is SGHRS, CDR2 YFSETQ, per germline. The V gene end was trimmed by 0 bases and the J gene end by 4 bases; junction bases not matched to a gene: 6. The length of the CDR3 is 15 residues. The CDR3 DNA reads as TGCGCCAGCAGCTTGGTCCAGGGGGATAGCTATGGCTACACCTTC. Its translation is CASSLVQGDSYGYTF.

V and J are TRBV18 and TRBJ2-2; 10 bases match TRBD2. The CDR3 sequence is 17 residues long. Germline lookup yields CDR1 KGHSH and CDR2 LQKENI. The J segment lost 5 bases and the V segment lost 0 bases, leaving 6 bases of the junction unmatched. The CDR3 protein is CASSPPAGGPETGELFF. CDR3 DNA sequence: TGTGCCAGCTCACCACCAGCGGGAGGGCCGGAGACCGGGGAGCTGTTTTTT.

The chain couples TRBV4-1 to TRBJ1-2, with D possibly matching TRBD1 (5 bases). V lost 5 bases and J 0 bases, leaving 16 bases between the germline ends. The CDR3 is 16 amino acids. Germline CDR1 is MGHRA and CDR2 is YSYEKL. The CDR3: CASSERTGVSNYGYTF. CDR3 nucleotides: TGCGCCAGCAGCGAACGCACAGGAGTTTCTAACTATGGCTACACCTTC.

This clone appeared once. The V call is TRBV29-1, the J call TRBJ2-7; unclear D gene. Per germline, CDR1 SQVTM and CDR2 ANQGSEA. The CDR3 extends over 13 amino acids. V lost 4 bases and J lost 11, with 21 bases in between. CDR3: CSVADGDGPSEYF. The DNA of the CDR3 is TGCAGCGTTGCCGACGGAGACGGGCCAAGTGAGTACTTC.

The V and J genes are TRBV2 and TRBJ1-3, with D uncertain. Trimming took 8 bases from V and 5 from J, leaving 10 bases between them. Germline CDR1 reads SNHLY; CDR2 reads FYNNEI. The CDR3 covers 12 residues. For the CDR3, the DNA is TGTGCCAGCTTAGACGGCCGAAACACCATATATTTT. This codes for CASLDGRNTIYF.

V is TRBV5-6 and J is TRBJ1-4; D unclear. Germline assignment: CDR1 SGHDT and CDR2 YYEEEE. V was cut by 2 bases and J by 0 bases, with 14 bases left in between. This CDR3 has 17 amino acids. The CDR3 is CASSLTLKGATNEKLFF. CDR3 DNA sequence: TGTGCCAGCAGCTTAACTCTCAAGGGTGCAACTAATGAAAAACTGTTTTTT.

CDR3 amino acids: CASSFRSGSGYTF. DNA for the CDR3: TGTGCCAGCAGTTTTCGTAGCGGAAGCGGCTACACCTTC. V and J are TRBV28 and TRBJ1-2; D remains ambiguous. The ends were cut back, 3 bases at V and 8 bases at J, with 13 bases in the middle. The length of the CDR3 is 13 residues. The germline V gene has CDR1 MDHEN and CDR2 SYDVKM.

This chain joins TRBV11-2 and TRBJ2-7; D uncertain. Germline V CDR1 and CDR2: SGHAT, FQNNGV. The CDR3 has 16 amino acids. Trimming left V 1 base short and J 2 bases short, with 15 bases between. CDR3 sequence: CASSLVAQSPPYEQYF. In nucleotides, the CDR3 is TGTGCCAGCAGCTTAGTCGCTCAGAGCCCCCCCTACGAGCAGTACTTC.

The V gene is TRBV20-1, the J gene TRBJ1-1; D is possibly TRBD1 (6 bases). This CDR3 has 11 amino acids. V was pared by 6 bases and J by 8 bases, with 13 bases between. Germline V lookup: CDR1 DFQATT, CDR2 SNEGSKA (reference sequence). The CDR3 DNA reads TGCAGTGCGAGGGGGGACGTCGAAGCTTTCTTT. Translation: CSARGDVEAFF.

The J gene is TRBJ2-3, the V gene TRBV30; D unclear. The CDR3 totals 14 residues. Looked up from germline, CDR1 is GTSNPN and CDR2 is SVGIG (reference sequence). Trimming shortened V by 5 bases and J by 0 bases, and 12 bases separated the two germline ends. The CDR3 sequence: CAWATFSSTDTQYF. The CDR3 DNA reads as TGTGCCTGGGCGACATTCTCTAGCACAGATACGCAGTATTTT. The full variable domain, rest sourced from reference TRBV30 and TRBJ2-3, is SQTIHQWPATLVQPVGSPLSLECTVEGTSNPNLYWYRQAAGRGLQLLFYSVGIGQISSEVPQNLSASRPQDRQFILSSKKLLLSDSGFYLCAWATFSSTDTQYFGPGTRLTVL.

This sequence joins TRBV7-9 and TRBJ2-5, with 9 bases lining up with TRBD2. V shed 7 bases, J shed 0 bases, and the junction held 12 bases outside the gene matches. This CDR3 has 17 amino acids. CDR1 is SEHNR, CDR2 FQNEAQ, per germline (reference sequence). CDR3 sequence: CASIKLGGGRDQETQYF. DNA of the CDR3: TGTGCCAGCATCAAGTTAGGGGGCGGGAGGGACCAAGAGACCCAGTACTTC. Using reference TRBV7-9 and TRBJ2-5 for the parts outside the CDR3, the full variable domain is DTGVSQNPRHKITKRGQNVTFRCDPISEHNRLYWYRQTLGQGPEFLTYFQNEAQLEKSRLLSDRFSAERPKGSFSTLEIQRTEQGDSAMYLCASIKLGGGRDQETQYFGPGTRLLVL.

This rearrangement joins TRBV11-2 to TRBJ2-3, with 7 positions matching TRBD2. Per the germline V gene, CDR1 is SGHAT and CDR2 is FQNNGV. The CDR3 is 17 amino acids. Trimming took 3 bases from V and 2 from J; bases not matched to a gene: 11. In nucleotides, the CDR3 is TGTGCCAGCAGCTTCTTCGGACTAGACCTGAACACAGATACGCAGTATTTT. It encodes CASSFFGLDLNTDTQYF.

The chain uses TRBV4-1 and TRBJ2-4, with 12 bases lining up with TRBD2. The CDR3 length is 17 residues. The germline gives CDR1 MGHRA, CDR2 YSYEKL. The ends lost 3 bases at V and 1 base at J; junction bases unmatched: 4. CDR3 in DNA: TGCGCCAGCAGCCACCTAGCGGGAGGGTCGGCCAAAAACATTCAGTACTTC. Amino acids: CASSHLAGGSAKNIQYF.

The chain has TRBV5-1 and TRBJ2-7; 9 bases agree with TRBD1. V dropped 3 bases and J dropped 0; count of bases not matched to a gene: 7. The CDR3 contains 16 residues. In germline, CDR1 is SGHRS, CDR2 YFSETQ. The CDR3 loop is CASSWGTGSSSYEQYF. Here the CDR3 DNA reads TGCGCCAGCAGCTGGGGGACAGGGTCGAGCTCCTACGAGCAGTACTTC. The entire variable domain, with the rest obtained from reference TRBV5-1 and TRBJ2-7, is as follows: KAGVTQTPRYLIKTRGQQVTLSCSPISGHRSVSWYQQTPGQGLQFLFEYFSETQRNKGNFPGRFSGRQFSNSRSEMNVSTLELGDSALYLCASSWGTGSSSYEQYFGPGTRLTVT.

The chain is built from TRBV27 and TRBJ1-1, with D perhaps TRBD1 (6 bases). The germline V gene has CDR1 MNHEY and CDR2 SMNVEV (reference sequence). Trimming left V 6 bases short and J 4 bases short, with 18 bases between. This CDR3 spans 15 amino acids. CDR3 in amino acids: CASRNGQIVSTEAFF. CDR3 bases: TGTGCCAGCAGGAACGGACAGATCGTGAGCACTGAAGCTTTCTTT.

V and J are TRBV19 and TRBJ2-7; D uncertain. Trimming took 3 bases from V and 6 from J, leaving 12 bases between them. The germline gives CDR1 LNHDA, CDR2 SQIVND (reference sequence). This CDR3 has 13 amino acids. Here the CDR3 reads CASSIAPLGEQYF. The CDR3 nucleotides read TGTGCCAGTAGTATCGCCCCCCTCGGCGAGCAGTACTTC.

CDR3 nucleotides: TGTGCCAGCAGCCAGTGGGGCGGCTCCTACGAGCAGTACTTC. Translated, it gives CASSQWGGSYEQYF. J is TRBJ2-7 and V is TRBV27, with TRBD1 as a possible D gene (5 bases). Trimming shortened V by 6 bases and J by 0 bases, and 12 bases separated the two germline ends. Per the germline V gene, CDR1 is MNHEY and CDR2 is SMNVEV (reference sequence). The CDR3 extends over 14 amino acids.